These 25 T cell receptor beta chains were all obtained from the same sample, sequenced in a study of radiotherapy plus CTLA-4 blockade in lung cancer. Profiling relied on immunoSEQ multiplex PCR, and the TCRdb table lists in-frame clones only, not all of them. The sample shows some 60,000 clones, roughly four fifths of them seen only once. This specimen consisted of peripheral blood, obtained from a patient treated with radiotherapy plus ipilimumab. All receptors come from a human donor with non-small cell lung cancer who had a complete response to radiotherapy plus ipilimumab.

The table lists this clone with a count of one. The J gene is TRBJ2-1, the V gene TRBV27, with 14 positions matching TRBD2. The CDR3 consists of 18 residues. With V trimmed by 10 bases and J by 6 bases, 17 bases remained unmatched. CDR1 is MNHEY, CDR2 SMNVEV, per germline (reference sequence). Here the CDR3 reads CATCRVGLAGGHSNEQFF. The CDR3 bases are TGTGCCACATGCAGGGTCGGACTAGCGGGGGGCCATAGCAATGAGCAGTTCTTC.

This chain joins TRBV18 and TRBJ1-1; 9 bases align to TRBD1. J lost 7 bases, V lost 3 bases, and 0 bases had no gene match. This CDR3 has 12 residues. Per germline, CDR1 KGHSH and CDR2 LQKENI. CDR3 protein: CASSPGQGEAFF. In DNA form, the CDR3 reads TGTGCCAGCTCACCGGGACAGGGTGAAGCTTTCTTT.

The sample holds a few counts of this clone. This chain links TRBV30 with TRBJ2-1; TRBD2 agrees at 13 bases. V gave up 2 bases and J gave up 8 bases; unmatched junction bases: 6. The germline V gene has CDR1 GTSNPN and CDR2 SVGIG (reference sequence). CDR3 size: 15 residues. The CDR3 loop is CAWSLGLAGEYEQFF. The CDR3 DNA is TGTGCCTGGAGTCTAGGACTAGCGGGAGAATATGAGCAGTTCTTC.

The rearrangement joins TRBV2 to TRBJ1-1, with D perhaps TRBD1 (6 bases). Germline-derived CDR1 and CDR2 are SNHLY and FYNNEI. CDR3 length: 14 residues. Trimming cost V 1 base and J 8 bases, with 14 bases left between them. The CDR3 loop reads CASSEDHTGTEAFF. Here the CDR3 DNA reads TGTGCCAGCAGTGAAGACCATACAGGGACCGAAGCTTTCTTT.

The chain is built from TRBV19 and TRBJ1-4, with a possible D match to TRBD1 (5 bases). Germline V gene lookup returns CDR1 LNHDA and CDR2 SQIVND (reference sequence). Trimming took off 6 bases at V and 8 bases at J, with 19 bases between the two ends. The CDR3 covers 15 residues. CDR3 DNA sequence: TGTGCCAGTAGAACTTTCGGGGGGGGAAGCGAAAAACTGTTTTTT. Translating gives CASRTFGGGSEKLFF.

This clone was detected once. The V and J genes are TRBV7-2 and TRBJ1-1; D is unclear. The germline gives CDR1 SGHTA, CDR2 FQGNSA. Trimming shortened V by 1 base and J by 0 bases, and 12 bases separated the two germline ends. CDR3 length: 16 residues. Written as DNA, the CDR3 is TGTGCCAGCAGCTTAGGTTCGACACAGCTGAACACTGAAGCTTTCTTT. Its translation is CASSLGSTQLNTEAFF.

This clone was seen just once. J is TRBJ1-1 and V is TRBV7-9; 7 bases align to TRBD1. The CDR3 sequence is 14 residues long. CDR1 and CDR2 from the germline V gene are SEHNR and FQNEAQ (reference sequence). The junction had 1 base not matched to a gene; V was cut back by 0 bases and J by 3 bases. The DNA of the CDR3 is TGTGCCAGCAGCTTAGCAGGGGGCTACACTGAAGCTTTCTTT. Residues: CASSLAGGYTEAFF.

The gene calls are TRBV4-3 and TRBJ2-3; D perhaps matches TRBD2 (5 bases). Looked up from germline, CDR1 is LGHNA and CDR2 is YSLEER. The CDR3 totals 18 residues. Trimming left V 0 bases short and J 2 bases short, with 18 bases between. CDR3 protein: CASSQDLQDLGFTDTQYF. The CDR3 coding sequence is TGCGCCAGCAGCCAAGATCTGCAGGACTTAGGTTTCACAGATACGCAGTATTTT.

The gene calls are TRBV7-9 and TRBJ1-1, with D perhaps TRBD1 (5 bases). This CDR3 has 15 amino acids. Germline V gene data show CDR1 as SEHNR and CDR2 as FQNEAQ (reference sequence). Trimming stripped 2 bases from V and 4 bases from J, with 14 bases between. CDR3 protein: CASSLWQGSITEAFF. CDR3 bases: TGTGCCAGCAGCTTATGGCAGGGCTCCATCACTGAAGCTTTCTTT. The full variable domain, its missing parts supplied by reference TRBV7-9 and TRBJ1-1, is DTGVSQNPRHKITKRGQNVTFRCDPISEHNRLYWYRQTLGQGPEFLTYFQNEAQLEKSRLLSDRFSAERPKGSFSTLEIQRTEQGDSAMYLCASSLWQGSITEAFFGQGTRLTVV.

This rearrangement joins TRBV10-3 to TRBJ2-3; 7 nucleotides match TRBD2. Losses at the gene ends were 7 bases for V and 5 bases for J; bases not matched to a gene: 12. The CDR3 sequence is 15 residues long. Germline values: CDR1 ENHRY, CDR2 SYGVKD. The CDR3 is CAINGGRAGLDTQYF. Here the CDR3 DNA reads TGTGCCATCAATGGGGGAAGAGCGGGACTAGATACGCAGTATTTT.

This rearrangement joins TRBV7-2 to TRBJ2-5; 7 bases map to TRBD1. The CDR3 spans 15 residues. The V gene end was trimmed by 4 bases and the J gene end by 2 bases; junction bases not matched to a gene: 7. CDR1 and CDR2 from the germline V gene are SGHTA and FQGNSA. CDR3 amino acids: CASSSYGRGQETQYF. For the CDR3, the DNA is TGTGCCAGCAGCTCATACGGCAGGGGGCAAGAGACCCAGTACTTC.

This clone has only a few counts. The V call is TRBV16, the J call TRBJ2-1; D not certain. Trimming stripped 1 base from V and 6 bases from J, with 4 bases between. The CDR3 totals 12 residues. Germline-derived CDR1 and CDR2 are KGHSY and FQNENV. As DNA, the CDR3 is TGTGCCAGCAGCCAATTTCTCAATGAGCAGTTCTTC. It translates to CASSQFLNEQFF.

The genes are TRBV30 and TRBJ2-7, with 7 positions matching TRBD2. Germline V gene lookup returns CDR1 GTSNPN and CDR2 SVGIG (reference sequence). The CDR3 contains 14 residues. V lost 4 bases to trimming and J lost 2 bases; unmatched junction nucleotides: 8. The CDR3, as DNA: TGTGCCTGGACCCTTCGCGGGGGAGCCTACGAGCAGTACTTC. Protein: CAWTLRGGAYEQYF.

The chain couples TRBV18 to TRBJ1-1; TRBD1 matches at 10 bases. Germline V gives CDR1 KGHSH, CDR2 LQKENI. This CDR3 is built from 16 residues. The trim removed 4 bases at V and 4 bases at J, leaving 9 bases unmatched. This chain's CDR3 is CASSRDRGPWGTEAFF. As DNA, the CDR3 is TGTGCCAGCTCACGGGACAGGGGCCCCTGGGGCACTGAAGCTTTCTTT.

This sequence joins TRBV4-1 and TRBJ2-6, with 8 bases identical to TRBD1. Trimming took 2 bases from V and 0 from J; bases not matched to a gene: 12. The V gene's germline CDR1 is MGHRA and CDR2 YSYEKL. The CDR3 length is 20 residues. The CDR3 loop reads CASSQHLLDRAVSGANVLTF. The CDR3 DNA reads as TGCGCCAGCAGCCAACACCTTCTGGACAGGGCTGTCTCTGGGGCCAACGTCCTGACTTTC.

This chain joins TRBV18 and TRBJ1-1; TRBD1 matches 7 bases. Germline V gene lookup returns CDR1 KGHSH and CDR2 LQKENI. CDR3 size: 16 residues. Trimming removed 3 bases from V and 1 base from J; junction bases left unmatched: 8. The CDR3 sequence: CASSPGAGGTNTEAFF. For the CDR3, the DNA is TGTGCCAGCTCACCGGGGGCAGGGGGGACGAACACTGAAGCTTTCTTT.

The gene calls are TRBV15 and TRBJ2-1, with 7 positions matching TRBD2. Germline trimming cut 0 bases from V and 0 bases from J; bases unmatched to any gene: 5. This CDR3 comprises 17 residues. Germline V CDR1 and CDR2: LNHNV, YYDKDF (reference sequence). The CDR3 reads CATSRDGAGDSYNEQFF. In nucleotides, the CDR3 is TGTGCCACCAGCAGAGATGGTGCGGGAGACTCCTACAATGAGCAGTTCTTC.

The J gene is TRBJ1-5, the V gene TRBV6-1; TRBD1 might be the D (5 bases). The CDR3 covers 16 residues. CDR1 MNHNS and CDR2 SASEGT come from the germline V gene. The V end lost 3 bases, the J end lost 2 bases, and 14 bases lay between the germline ends. This CDR3 reads CASSDRIRVGNQPQHF. As DNA, the CDR3 is TGTGCCAGCAGTGATAGGATCAGGGTTGGCAATCAGCCCCAGCATTTT.

The chain carries TRBV29-1 and TRBJ2-2; a weak D match, TRBD2 (7 bases). Trimming shortened V by 0 bases and J by 3 bases, and 11 bases separated the two germline ends. The CDR3 is made up of 15 amino acids. Germline V gives CDR1 SQVTM, CDR2 ANQGSEA. The CDR3 DNA is TGCAGCGTTGAAGAGGGAGGGGGGGACACCGGGGAGCTGTTTTTT. It translates to CSVEEGGGDTGELFF.

This sequence joins TRBV11-2 and TRBJ2-2; D is uncertain. Trimming cost V 2 bases and J 0 bases, with 7 bases left between them. Germline V CDR1 and CDR2: SGHAT, FQNNGV. The CDR3 is 15 amino acids. The DNA for the CDR3 is TGTGCCAGCAGCTTATCACAGTCGAACACCGGGGAGCTGTTTTTT. It is translated as CASSLSQSNTGELFF.

The gene calls are TRBV10-3 and TRBJ1-4, with 7 positions matching TRBD1. The J segment lost 5 bases and the V segment lost 3 bases, leaving 6 bases of the junction unmatched. Germline CDR1 ENHRY, CDR2 SYGVKD. CDR3 length equals 15 residues. Written as DNA, the CDR3 is TGTGCCATCAGTGATCCCGGGACAGCAAATGAAAAACTGTTTTTT. It yields the protein CAISDPGTANEKLFF.

V and J are TRBV4-1 and TRBJ1-1; TRBD1 is a possible D gene (6 bases). There are 12 residues in the CDR3. The germline V gene has CDR1 MGHRA and CDR2 YSYEKL. The V end was cut by 1 base, the J end by 8 bases, with 8 bases between. In nucleotides, the CDR3 is TGCGCCAGCAGCCAAGCTCAGGGGGAAGCTTTCTTT. Its protein product is CASSQAQGEAFF.

The chain couples TRBV9 to TRBJ1-1; possibly TRBD1 for D (5 bases). This CDR3 has 17 residues. V was cut by 4 bases and J by 0 bases, with 19 bases left in between. Germline values: CDR1 SGDLS, CDR2 YYNGEE. The CDR3 protein is CASSPSSGGQMNTEAFF. The CDR3 DNA reads TGTGCCAGCAGCCCTTCGTCGGGGGGTCAGATGAACACTGAAGCTTTCTTT.

This clone was seen only a few times. V is TRBV7-2 and J is TRBJ1-6; 9 nucleotides match TRBD1. The CDR3 totals 16 residues. J lost 8 bases, V lost 5 bases, and 10 bases had no gene match. Germline V gene lookup returns CDR1 SGHTA and CDR2 FQGNSA. CDR3 in DNA: TGTGCCAGCAGCACCGGGACAGGGCTGAGCTATTCACCCCTCCACTTT. As protein: CASSTGTGLSYSPLHF.

The chain recombines TRBV18 with TRBJ1-5; D unresolved. The CDR3 runs to 17 residues. CDR1 and CDR2 (germline): KGHSH, LQKENI. V was clipped by 4 bases and J by 3 bases, with 19 bases between them. The CDR3 DNA reads as TGTGCCAGCTCACTGTATTCGGCGGGTCAGACCAATCAGCCCCAGCATTTT. Encoded protein: CASSLYSAGQTNQPQHF.